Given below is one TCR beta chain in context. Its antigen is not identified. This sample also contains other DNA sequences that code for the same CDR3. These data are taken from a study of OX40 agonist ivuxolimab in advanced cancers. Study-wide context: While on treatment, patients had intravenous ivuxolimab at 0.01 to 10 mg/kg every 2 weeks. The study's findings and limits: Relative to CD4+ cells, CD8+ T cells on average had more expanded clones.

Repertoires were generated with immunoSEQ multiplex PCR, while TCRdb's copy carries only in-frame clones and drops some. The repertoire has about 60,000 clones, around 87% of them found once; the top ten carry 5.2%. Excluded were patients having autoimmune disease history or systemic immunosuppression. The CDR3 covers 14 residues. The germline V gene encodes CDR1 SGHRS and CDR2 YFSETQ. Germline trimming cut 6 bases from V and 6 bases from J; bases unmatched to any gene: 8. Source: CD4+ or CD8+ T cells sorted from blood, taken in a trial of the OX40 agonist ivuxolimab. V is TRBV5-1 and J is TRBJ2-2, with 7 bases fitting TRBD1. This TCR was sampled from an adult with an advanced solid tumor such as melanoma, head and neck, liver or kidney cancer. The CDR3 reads CASMRRQGAGELFF. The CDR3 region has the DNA TGCGCCAGCATGCGGCGGCAGGGGGCCGGGGAGCTGTTTTTT. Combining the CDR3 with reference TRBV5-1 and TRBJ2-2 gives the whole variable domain KAGVTQTPRYLIKTRGQQVTLSCSPISGHRSVSWYQQTPGQGLQFLFEYFSETQRNKGNFPGRFSGRQFSNSRSEMNVSTLELGDSALYLCASMRRQGAGELFFGEGSRLTVL.